This TCR beta chain is from a study of OX40 agonist ivuxolimab in advanced cancers. Whole-study findings and limits: The work left the antigen specificity of expanded peripheral T cells undetermined. Average numbers of expanded clones were greater in CD8+ T cells than in CD4+.

On this clone itself: Antigen specificity is unknown.

Sequenced by immunoSEQ multiplex PCR; TCRdb stores in-frame clones only, minus some. In the table there are approximately 100,000 clones, around nine tenths of which are singletons. V gave up 3 bases and J gave up 8 bases, with 13 bases separating them. Germline loops: CDR1 MNHEY, CDR2 SMNVEV (reference sequence). The CDR3 totals 13 residues. The TCR sequence derives from an adult with an advanced solid tumor such as melanoma, head and neck, liver or kidney cancer. The material sequenced was CD4+ or CD8+ T cells sorted from blood, taken in a trial of the OX40 agonist ivuxolimab. The genes are TRBV27 and TRBJ1-2; D is undetermined. Written as DNA, the CDR3 is TGTGCCAGCAGTTTGGAGGGATTGGGGGGCTACACCTTC. Amino acids: CASSLEGLGGYTF.